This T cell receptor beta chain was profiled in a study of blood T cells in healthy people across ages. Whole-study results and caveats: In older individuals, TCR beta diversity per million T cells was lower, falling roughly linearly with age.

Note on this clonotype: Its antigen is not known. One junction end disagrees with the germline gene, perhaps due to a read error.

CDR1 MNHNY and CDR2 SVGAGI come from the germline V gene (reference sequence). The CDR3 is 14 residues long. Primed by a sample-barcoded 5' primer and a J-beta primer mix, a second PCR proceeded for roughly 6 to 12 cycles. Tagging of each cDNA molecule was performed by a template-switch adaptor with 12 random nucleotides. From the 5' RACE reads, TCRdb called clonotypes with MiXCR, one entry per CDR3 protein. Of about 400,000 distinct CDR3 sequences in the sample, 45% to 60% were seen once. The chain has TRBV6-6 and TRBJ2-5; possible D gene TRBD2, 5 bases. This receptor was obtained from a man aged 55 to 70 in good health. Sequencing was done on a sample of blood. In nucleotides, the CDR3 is TGTGCCGGCAGTAATGGACTTGGGTGGGAGACCCAGTACTTC. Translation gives CAGSNGLGWETQYF.